This passage covers 29 T cell receptor beta chains from one sample sequenced in a study of identical twins listed by TCRdb under 2016. Library preparation was by 5' RACE. Reads for this sample came from an Illumina HiSeq 2000. The public reads were reprocessed in TCRdb via fastp at Q25 and MiXCR, keeping in-frame beta chains. All rows with the same CDR3 protein become a single entry with the most common DNA and genes. The sample table shows around 1.7 million distinct CDR3 sequences, and less than 35% are seen once. About 0.25% of the sample goes to the ten largest clones. The specimen was cord blood. Receptors were obtained from a newborn girl in good health.

This clonotype was recorded only once. Just one base apart from a much larger clone, this may be a read error. This rearrangement joins TRBV29-1 to TRBJ2-1; D is uncertain. The CDR3 extends over 11 amino acids. Per germline, CDR1 SQVTM and CDR2 ANQGSEA. The DNA of the CDR3 is TGCAGTTACCGGGTCTACAATGAGCAGTCCTTC. Translation gives CSYRVYNEQSF.

A remark on this clonotype: One base away lies a much larger clone, so this may be a sequencing read error. The V gene is TRBV12-5, the J gene TRBJ2-1; D tentatively reads TRBD1 or TRBD2 (5 bases each). This CDR3 spans 13 amino acids. The V gene's germline CDR1 is LGHNT and CDR2 FRNRAP. Here the CDR3 DNA reads TGTGCTAGTGGTTTGGCAACTCCGGGACGGCAGTTATTC. Residues: CASGLATPGRQLF.

This clonotype occurred a few times. This sequence joins TRBV19 and TRBJ2-1; 8 bases are a match to TRBD2. After removal of 2 bases from V and 8 bases from J, the junction contained 11 bases not matched to a gene. The germline V gene has CDR1 LNHDA and CDR2 SQIVND (reference sequence). This CDR3 is 16 amino acids long. CDR3 protein: CASSIRGGRVFYEQFF. In DNA, the CDR3 is TGTGCCAGTAGTATACGGGGGGGGCGAGTTTTCTATGAGCAGTTCTTC.

This clonotype has only a few counts. V gene TRBV4-2 combines with J gene TRBJ2-1; 12 bases agree with TRBD2. The CDR3 is made up of 16 amino acids. The J segment lost 8 bases and the V segment lost 3 bases, leaving 8 bases of the junction unmatched. From germline, CDR1 is LGHNA and CDR2 YNFKEQ. The CDR3 here is CASSQVGLAGYDEQFF. CDR3 DNA sequence: TGTGCCAGCAGCCAGGTCGGACTAGCGGGGTACGATGAGCAGTTCTTC.

This clonotype has more than one count but fewer than ten. The chain uses TRBV10-3 and TRBJ2-7; D is possibly TRBD1 (6 bases). The CDR3 runs to 14 residues. CDR1 and CDR2 (germline): ENHRY, SYGVKD. Trimming took 8 bases from V and 2 from J, leaving 16 bases between them. This chain's CDR3 is CAIGEGDKPYEQYF. The CDR3 nucleotides read TGTGCCATCGGGGAAGGGGACAAGCCCTACGAGCAGTACTTC.

In this sample, this clonotype turned up a few times. The CDR3, as DNA: TGTGCCAGCAGCTTAATAAGCGGGGGGGCAATGAATGAGCAGTTCTTC. It translates to CASSLISGGAMNEQFF. This chain links TRBV7-8 with TRBJ2-1; 10 bases match TRBD2. J was trimmed by 7 bases and V by 2 bases; bases with no gene match: 8. The germline V gene has CDR1 SGHVS and CDR2 FQNEAQ. This CDR3 is 16 amino acids long.

CDR3 residues: CSARDERQVAYEQYF. The CDR3 DNA is TGCAGTGCTAGAGATGAAAGACAGGTTGCCTACGAGCAGTACTTC. The rearrangement joins TRBV20-1 to TRBJ2-7, with D perhaps matching TRBD1 (6 bases). The ends were cut back, 0 bases at V and 2 bases at J, with 14 bases in the middle. The CDR3 runs to 15 residues. The germline gives CDR1 DFQATT, CDR2 SNEGSKA (reference sequence).

The chain combines TRBV16 with TRBJ2-7, with TRBD1 matching over 11 bases. The V gene's germline CDR1 is KGHSY and CDR2 FQNENV. V shed 0 bases and J 5 bases; nucleotides not matched to a gene: 3. The CDR3 is 15 residues long. Here the CDR3 reads CASSQSRTGGDEQYF. The CDR3 nucleotides read TGTGCCAGCAGCCAATCGAGGACAGGGGGCGACGAGCAGTACTTC.

This clonotype was seen more than once but under ten times. J is TRBJ2-7 and V is TRBV28; D tentatively reads TRBD1 or TRBD2 (5 bases each). The CDR3 loop spans 15 amino acids. CDR1 is MDHEN and CDR2 is SYDVKM in the germline V gene. The V and J ends lost 6 bases and 4 bases respectively, with 19 bases between them. The CDR3 DNA follows: TGTGCCAGCAGATTTCAGGGACGGCTAGCATACGAGCAGTACTTC. Protein sequence: CASRFQGRLAYEQYF.

The gene calls are TRBV3-1 and TRBJ2-7, with D perhaps TRBD2 (7 bases). CDR1 and CDR2 (germline): LGHDT, YNNKEL (reference sequence). This CDR3 is 12 amino acids long. Trimming shortened V by 5 bases and J by 6 bases, and 11 bases separated the two germline ends. The CDR3 coding sequence is TGTGCCAGCAGCGGACTAGGGGGCGAGCAGTACTTC. Translated, it gives CASSGLGGEQYF.

The chain joins TRBV11-2 to TRBJ2-5, with D perhaps matching TRBD2 (7 bases). Trimming took 7 bases from V and 2 from J, leaving 14 bases between them. CDR3 length: 14 residues. Germline V gene lookup returns CDR1 SGHAT and CDR2 FQNNGV. The CDR3 bases are TGTGCCAGCACTCGAAGGGGGGGGCAAGAGACCCAGTACTTC. This codes for CASTRRGGQETQYF.

This chain links TRBV19 with TRBJ2-4; D may be TRBD1 (6 bases). Matching the DNA end better, TRBJ2-7 makes the J call doubtful. Germline V CDR1 and CDR2: LNHDA, SQIVND (reference sequence). The CDR3 covers 11 residues. CDR3 in amino acids: CASRGTIEQYF. CDR3 coding DNA: TGTGCCAGTAGAGGGACAATCGAGCAGTACTTC.

This clonotype was recorded a few times. The V call is TRBV5-1, the J call TRBJ2-1; the D gene is possibly TRBD1 (5 bases). V was clipped by 2 bases and J by 13 bases, with 19 bases between them. The CDR3 length is 14 residues. In germline, CDR1 is SGHRS, CDR2 YFSETQ. The DNA of the CDR3 is TGCGCCAGCAGCTTCATCGACAGCCAAGAGACCCAGTTCTTC. Amino acid sequence: CASSFIDSQETQFF.

A few counts support this clonotype. The chain carries TRBV7-9 and TRBJ1-2, with D hard to call. This CDR3 is built from 15 residues. V was trimmed by 0 bases and J by 4 bases, leaving 12 bases between them. Germline CDR1 and CDR2: SEHNR and FQNEAQ (reference sequence). The CDR3 loop reads CASSLALGDVYGYTF. The CDR3 DNA follows: TGTGCCAGCAGCTTAGCGCTCGGGGATGTCTATGGCTACACCTTC.

This clonotype was counted between two and nine times. V usage is TRBV12-3 or TRBV12-4 and J usage is TRBJ1-2; maybe TRBD1 (5 bases). V was cut by 10 bases and J by 4 bases, with 10 bases left in between. The CDR3 runs to 11 residues. The CDR3 nucleotides read TGTGCCATCCTGAGGGGCTATGGCTACACCTTC. It translates to CAILRGYGYTF.

This rearrangement joins TRBV5-5 to TRBJ1-5; perhaps TRBD1 as D (6 bases). CDR1 and CDR2 (germline): SGHKS, YYEKEE (reference sequence). The CDR3 has 14 amino acids. Trimming pared 2 bases from V and 6 bases from J, leaving 12 bases between. The CDR3 DNA follows: TGTGCCAGCAGCTTTTACAGGGTAGGTCAGCCCCAGCATTTT. Its translation is CASSFYRVGQPQHF.

The chain uses TRBV7-9 and TRBJ1-6; no clear D gene. This CDR3 has 15 amino acids. V was cut by 2 bases and J by 5 bases, with 10 bases left in between. Germline V lookup: CDR1 SEHNR, CDR2 FQNEAQ (reference sequence). The CDR3, as DNA: TGTGCCAGCAGCTTATGGGGTGGCGATAATTCACCCCTCCACTTT. It specifies CASSLWGGDNSPLHF.

The chain uses TRBV4-2 and TRBJ1-3, with 8 bases lining up with TRBD1. The germline V gene encodes CDR1 LGHNA and CDR2 YNFKEQ. The CDR3 sequence is 14 residues long. V shed 3 bases, J shed 4 bases, and the junction held 2 bases outside the gene matches. This chain's CDR3 is CASSHRGRGNTIYF. The CDR3 coding sequence is TGTGCCAGCAGCCACAGGGGGCGCGGAAACACCATATATTTT.

This clonotype was seen more than once but under ten times. This chain joins TRBV3-1 and TRBJ2-5, with 13 positions matching TRBD2. CDR1 LGHDT and CDR2 YNNKEL come from the germline V gene (reference sequence). The V and J ends lost 2 bases and 3 bases, in that order; junction bases with no gene match: 9. The CDR3 runs 18 residues. CDR3 DNA: TGTGCCAGCAGCCAACGAAGAGCTGGACTAGCGGGAGAAGAGACCCAGTACTTC. Translating it yields CASSQRRAGLAGEETQYF.

The chain joins TRBV12-3 or TRBV12-4 to TRBJ2-7; perhaps TRBD1 as D (6 bases). The CDR3 totals 13 residues. V was trimmed by 6 bases and J by 0 bases, leaving 9 bases between them. The CDR3 loop is CASRDSYSYEQYF. CDR3 DNA: TGTGCCAGCAGGGACAGTTACTCCTACGAGCAGTACTTC.

J is TRBJ2-7 and V is TRBV4-1; 8 nucleotides line up with TRBD2. Germline V lookup: CDR1 MGHRA, CDR2 YSYEKL. CDR3 length: 16 residues. Trimming removed 1 base from V and 3 bases from J; junction bases left unmatched: 8. CDR3 sequence: CASSQVGTRRYYEQYF. CDR3 nucleotide sequence: TGCGCCAGCAGCCAAGTCGGGACTAGAAGGTACTACGAGCAGTACTTC.

The chain couples TRBV5-1 to TRBJ1-6; 11 bases match TRBD1. Germline-derived CDR1 and CDR2 are SGHRS and YFSETQ. J was trimmed by 7 bases and V by 5 bases; bases with no gene match: 11. There are 17 residues in the CDR3. The CDR3 DNA follows: TGCGCCAGCAGGTTAACCGAGCGGGACAGGGGGAATTCACCCCTCCACTTT. This translates into CASRLTERDRGNSPLHF.

The rearrangement uses TRBV5-5 and TRBJ1-4; a possible D gene is TRBD1 (6 bases). The germline gives CDR1 SGHKS, CDR2 YYEKEE (reference sequence). The V gene lost 2 bases and the J gene lost 4 bases, with 12 bases spanning the gap. The CDR3 consists of 15 residues. For the CDR3, the DNA is TGTGCCAGCAGCTTACTGACAGGCAATAATGAAAAACTGTTTTTT. Amino acid sequence: CASSLLTGNNEKLFF.

The chain has TRBV15 and TRBJ2-1; D call uncertain. The CDR3 consists of 14 residues. Trimming shortened V by 3 bases and J by 0 bases, and 6 bases separated the two germline ends. Germline-derived CDR1 and CDR2 are LNHNV and YYDKDF (reference sequence). CDR3 loop: CATSSGYSYNEQFF. The CDR3 bases are TGTGCCACCAGCAGCGGGTACTCCTACAATGAGCAGTTCTTC.

The chain links TRBV3-1 to TRBJ2-7, with D perhaps matching TRBD1 (5 bases). Germline V CDR1 and CDR2: LGHDT, YNNKEL (reference sequence). CDR3 length: 15 residues. The V end lost 1 base, the J end lost 3 bases, and 13 bases lay between the germline ends. The CDR3 region is CASSQGPQVGYEQYF. In DNA form, the CDR3 reads TGTGCCAGCAGCCAAGGCCCACAGGTCGGCTACGAGCAGTACTTC.

This clonotype was picked up a small number of times. V gene TRBV19 combines with J gene TRBJ1-2; no reliable D call. The CDR3 totals 11 residues. Germline-derived CDR1 and CDR2 are LNHDA and SQIVND (reference sequence). Trimming took 7 bases from V and 4 from J, leaving 7 bases between them. In nucleotides, the CDR3 is TGTGCCAGTATGGGGAGCTATGGCTACACCTTC. Translation: CASMGSYGYTF.

This chain uses TRBV6-5 with TRBJ2-1, with 9 bases lining up with TRBD2. CDR3 length: 16 amino acids. Trimming cost V 3 bases and J 5 bases; bases outside gene matches: 8. In germline, CDR1 is MNHEY, CDR2 SVGAGI. CDR3 amino acids: CASSYSEREDNNEQFF. CDR3 sequence (DNA): TGTGCCAGCAGTTATTCCGAGCGGGAGGATAACAATGAGCAGTTCTTC.

This clonotype was seen a few times. The V gene is TRBV10-1, the J gene TRBJ2-3; D remains ambiguous. The CDR3 is 14 residues long. V shed 3 bases and J shed 5 bases, with 12 bases lying between them. CDR1 and CDR2 (germline): WNHNN, SYGVQD (reference sequence). CDR3 sequence: CASSDIFFGDTQYF. The DNA of the CDR3 is TGCGCCAGCAGTGATATTTTCTTTGGAGATACGCAGTATTTT.

CDR3 coding DNA: TGCAGTGCTCCGAATCGACTAGCGGGAGTAACGTACGAGCAGTACTTC. Translating it yields CSAPNRLAGVTYEQYF. This chain uses TRBV20-1 with TRBJ2-7; 12 bases agree with TRBD2. The germline V gene has CDR1 DFQATT and CDR2 SNEGSKA (reference sequence). Trimming cost V 5 bases and J 4 bases; bases outside gene matches: 12. There are 16 residues in the CDR3.